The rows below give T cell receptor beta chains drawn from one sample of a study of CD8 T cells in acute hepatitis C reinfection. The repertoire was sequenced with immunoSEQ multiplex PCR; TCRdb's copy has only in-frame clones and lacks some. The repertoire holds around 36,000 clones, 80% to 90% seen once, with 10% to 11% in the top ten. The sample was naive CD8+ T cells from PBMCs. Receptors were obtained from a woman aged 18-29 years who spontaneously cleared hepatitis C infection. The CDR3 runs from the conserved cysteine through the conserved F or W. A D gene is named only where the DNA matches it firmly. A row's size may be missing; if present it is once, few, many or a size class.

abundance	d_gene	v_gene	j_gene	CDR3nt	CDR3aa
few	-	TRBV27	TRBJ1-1	TGTGCCAGCAGTTCCGGGCTGAACACTGAAGCTTTCTTT	CASSSGLNTEAFF
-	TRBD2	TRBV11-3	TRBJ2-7	TGTGCCAGCAGCCCCCCCAGGGCGGGAGTCGGGGAGCAGTACTTC	CASSPPRAGVGEQYF
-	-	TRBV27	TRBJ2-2	TGTGCCAGCAGCGAGACAGGCAACGCGAACACCGGGGAGCTGTTTTTT	CASSETGNANTGELFF
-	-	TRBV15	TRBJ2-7	TGTGCCACCAGCCAAAATACCTACTACGAGCAGTACTTC	CATSQNTYYEQYF
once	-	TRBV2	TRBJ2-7	TGTGCCAGCCAGGGCTACGAGCAGTACTTC	CASQGYEQYF
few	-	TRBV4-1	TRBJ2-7	TGCGCCAGCAGCCTGGCCCCGTGGGCCTACGAGCAGTACTTC	CASSLAPWAYEQYF
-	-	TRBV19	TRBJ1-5	TGTGCCAGTATGTCGGAGAGCAATCAGCCCCAGCATTTT	CASMSESNQPQHF
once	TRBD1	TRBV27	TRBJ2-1	TGTGCCAGCAGGACAGGGGGCCTCTCCTACAATGAGCAGTTCTTC	CASRTGGLSYNEQFF
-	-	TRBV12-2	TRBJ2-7	TGTGCAAGTCGCTCGTATGGACTAGCGGGATCCTACGAGCAGTACTTC	CASRSYGLAGSYEQYF
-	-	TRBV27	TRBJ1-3	TGTGCCAGCAGTTTTAGGGGGGCTGGAAACACCATATATTTT	CASSFRGAGNTIYF
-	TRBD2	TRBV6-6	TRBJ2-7	TGTGCCAGCAGTTACTCAAGGACTAGTAGTTCGAACGAGCAGTACTTC	CASSYSRTSSSNEQYF
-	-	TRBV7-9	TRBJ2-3	TGTGCCAGCAGCTCACCAGGGGTCACAGATACGCAGTATTTT	CASSSPGVTDTQYF
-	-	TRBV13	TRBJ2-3	-	CASSFFGPATDTQYF
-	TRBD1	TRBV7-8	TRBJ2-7	TGTGCCAGCAGCTTAGCGCTCTTGGCAGGGGGTTCTAAGTTCCGAGACGAGCAGTACTTC	CASSLALLAGGSKFRDEQYF
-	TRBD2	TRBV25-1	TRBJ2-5	TGTGCCAGCAGTGATCCCGGGACTAGCGTAGTGGAGACCCAGTACTTC	CASSDPGTSVVETQYF
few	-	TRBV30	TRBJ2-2	TGTGCCTGGAGTGACAACCCGGACGGGAACACCGGGGAGCTGTTTTTT	CAWSDNPDGNTGELFF
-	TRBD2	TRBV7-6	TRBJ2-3	TGTGCCAGCAGCTACCTAGCGGGAGAGTATTCAGATACGCAGTATTTT	CASSYLAGEYSDTQYF
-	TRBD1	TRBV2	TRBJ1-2	TGTGCCAGCACCGCAGGGGGGGTACCGAACTATGGCTACACCTTC	CASTAGGVPNYGYTF
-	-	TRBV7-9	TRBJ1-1	TGTGCCAGCAGCCAGGACCCTTTTGAAGCTTTCTTT	CASSQDPFEAFF
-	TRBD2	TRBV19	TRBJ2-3	TGTGCCAGTAGTATAGTTGCGGGAGCTTTCCCAGATACGCAGTATTTT	CASSIVAGAFPDTQYF
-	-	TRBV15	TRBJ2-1	TGTGCCACCAGTAGGGACGGCCACAATGAGCAGTTCTTC	CATSRDGHNEQFF
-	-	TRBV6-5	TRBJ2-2	TGTGCCACTCACAGGGTTGAGTCTTCCGGGGAGCTGTTTTTT	CATHRVESSGELFF
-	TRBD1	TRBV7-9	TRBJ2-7	TGTGCCAGCAGCTTCTCCCGACAGGGTTCCTACGAGCAGTACTTC	CASSFSRQGSYEQYF
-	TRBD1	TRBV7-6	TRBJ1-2	TGTGCCAGCAGCTCCCCTGGGGGGGACAGGACAAACTATGGCTACACCTTC	CASSSPGGDRTNYGYTF
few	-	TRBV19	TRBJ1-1	TGTGCCAGTAGTACTCAGAACACTGAAGCTTTCTTT	CASSTQNTEAFF
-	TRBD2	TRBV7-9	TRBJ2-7	TGTGCCAGCATCCAGTCCGGGACTAGCGGGATCTACGAGCAGTACTTC	CASIQSGTSGIYEQYF
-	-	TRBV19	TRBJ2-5	TGTGCCAGTAGTATAGGGACAGAAGATCCAGAGACCCAGTACTTC	CASSIGTEDPETQYF
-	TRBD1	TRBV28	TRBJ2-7	TGTGCCAGTATTCCTACAGGGGATTTCGACGAGCAGTACTTC	CASIPTGDFDEQYF
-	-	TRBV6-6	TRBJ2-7	TGTGCCAGCAGTCCCCAGGACGGCTACGAGCAGTACTTC	CASSPQDGYEQYF
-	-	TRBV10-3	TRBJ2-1	TGTGCCATCAGTGAATTCTCGGCTACGAGCTCCTACAATGAGCAGTTCTTC	CAISEFSATSSYNEQFF
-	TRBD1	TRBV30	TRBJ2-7	TGTGCCTGGAGTGTGGGGACAGGGGGCAGCTACGAGCAGTACTTC	CAWSVGTGGSYEQYF
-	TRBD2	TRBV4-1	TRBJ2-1	TGCGCCAGCAGCCGGGGGACTAGCGGGATACCGCGTGGGGATGAGCAGTTCTTC	CASSRGTSGIPRGDEQFF
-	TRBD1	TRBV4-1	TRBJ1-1	TGCGCCAGCAGCTTCGACAGGGACACTGAAGCTTTCTTT	CASSFDRDTEAFF
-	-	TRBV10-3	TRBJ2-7	TGTGCCATCCGGACTTTAATTGGCAGCGAGCAGTACTTC	CAIRTLIGSEQYF
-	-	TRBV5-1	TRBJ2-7	TGCGCCAGCAGCTGGCGGGGATTAGCGGAAAGCGAGCAGTACTTC	CASSWRGLAESEQYF
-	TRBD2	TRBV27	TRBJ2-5	TGTGCCAGCAGTTTAAGCGGGAGGGCCGGTGAGACCCAGTACTTC	CASSLSGRAGETQYF